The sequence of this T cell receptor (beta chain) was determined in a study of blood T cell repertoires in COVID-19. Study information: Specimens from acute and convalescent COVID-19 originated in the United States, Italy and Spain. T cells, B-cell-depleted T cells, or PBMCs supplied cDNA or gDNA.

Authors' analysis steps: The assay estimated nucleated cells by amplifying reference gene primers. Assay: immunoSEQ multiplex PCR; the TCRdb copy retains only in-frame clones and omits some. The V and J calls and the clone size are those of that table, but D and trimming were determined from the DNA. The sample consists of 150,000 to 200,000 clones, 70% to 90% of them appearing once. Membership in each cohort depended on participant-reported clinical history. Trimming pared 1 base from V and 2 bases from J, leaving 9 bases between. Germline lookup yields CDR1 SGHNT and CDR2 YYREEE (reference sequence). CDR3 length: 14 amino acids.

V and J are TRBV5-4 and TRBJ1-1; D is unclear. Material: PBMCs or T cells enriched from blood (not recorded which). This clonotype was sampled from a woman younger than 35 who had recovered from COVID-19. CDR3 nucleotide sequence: TGTGCCAGCAGCTTGTCACAGATCAACACTGAAGCTTTCTTT. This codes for CASSLSQINTEAFF.